This T cell receptor beta chain was sequenced during a study of T cell repertoires in cytomegalovirus infection. Across the study: It can be stated that public TCR beta signatures indicated CMV infection as well as a matching HLA type.

Study-level findings and limits: The study found HLA-C-restricted CMV-specific TCR beta clonotypes dominating the ex vivo response. Adding up the frequency of public TCR beta families identified people who carried CMV plus the relevant HLA.

Details on this clonotype: Its antigen is unknown. A much larger clone differs from this one at a single base, so this may be a read error.

One entry per CDR3 protein results from TCRdb running MiXCR on the reads. This sample has around 230,000 distinct CDR3 sequences, with approximately 6.7% found just once. The germline V gene encodes CDR1 MNHEY and CDR2 SVGEGT. The J segment lost 4 bases and the V segment lost 7 bases, leaving 8 bases of the junction unmatched. The CDR3 is made up of 15 amino acids. Sequenced sample: PBMCs. The rearrangement links TRBV6-2 or TRBV6-3 to TRBJ2-1, with 9 positions matching TRBD2. This TCR was recovered from a human donor in good health (CMV status not recorded). Some clones in this sample may be carry-over from other donors' samples. The CDR3 nucleotides read TGTGCCAGCAATTTTCGACTAGCGGATTACAATGAGCAGTTCTTC. Its translation: CASNFRLADYNEQFF.